The 9 T cell receptor beta chains given below trace back to one sample, sequenced in a study of cytomegalovirus exposure and HLA in healthy donors. The PCR was carried out with 60 Vbeta primers and 13 Jbeta primers. The protocol was immunoSEQ multiplex PCR, while the TCRdb copy is restricted to in-frame clones and leaves out a portion. The table includes roughly 150,000 clones, roughly 77% detected once. The sequencing input was PBMCs. All receptors derive from a man aged 18-30 years in good health and CMV-seropositive.

This clone has ten or more counts. This chain uses TRBV28 with TRBJ1-5, with D tentatively TRBD1 (6 bases). The germline V gene encodes CDR1 MDHEN and CDR2 SYDVKM. V lost 2 bases and J 0 bases, leaving 14 bases between the germline ends. CDR3 size: 17 residues. In DNA, the CDR3 is TGTGCCAGCAGTTTAACCCCGGACAGCCTTAGCAATCAGCCCCAGCATTTT. This gives the protein CASSLTPDSLSNQPQHF.

The table lists this clone with a few counts. The chain is built from TRBV5-1 and TRBJ1-6, with TRBD1 matching over 11 bases. CDR3 length equals 14 residues. Losses at the gene ends were 4 bases for V and 9 bases for J; bases not matched to a gene: 3. Germline values: CDR1 SGHRS, CDR2 YFSETQ. CDR3 sequence: CASSTGTGGSPLHF. The CDR3 DNA reads as TGCGCCAGCAGCACCGGGACAGGGGGTTCACCCCTCCACTTT.

The chain recombines TRBV21-1 with TRBJ1-4; whether TRBD1, the table's D call, matches the DNA was not checked. TRBV21-1 is annotated as a pseudogene. This CDR3 comprises 13 residues. In DNA, the CDR3 is TGTGCCAGCAGCCCCAGGGGGCAGGGAAAACTGTTTTTT. It specifies CASSPRGQGKLFF.

This chain links TRBV5-1 with TRBJ2-1, with 8 bases that match TRBD2. V trimming: 8 bases; J trimming: 6 bases; junction bases outside the gene matches: 10. The germline CDR1 and CDR2 sequences are SGHRS and YFSETQ. The CDR3 spans 14 residues. CDR3 sequence: CASAAGAPSNEQFF. The CDR3, as DNA: TGCGCCAGTGCAGCGGGAGCCCCATCCAATGAGCAGTTCTTC.

The chain carries TRBV19 and TRBJ2-1; no clear D. The V gene's germline CDR1 is LNHDA and CDR2 SQIVND (reference sequence). V was shortened by 4 bases and J by 0 bases, with 7 bases between the two germline ends. The CDR3 extends over 14 amino acids. The CDR3 DNA follows: TGTGCCAGTAGTAGCGAAAGCTCCTACAATGAGCAGTTCTTC. Its translation is CASSSESSYNEQFF.

This chain joins TRBV7-6 and TRBJ2-2; possibly TRBD2 for D (6 bases). The CDR3 length is 15 residues. Deletions cut 1 base from V and 11 bases from J, with 17 bases between. Germline V CDR1 and CDR2: SGHVS, FNYEAQ. In nucleotides, the CDR3 is TGTGCCAGCAGCTTAGGGGGGGACCTAGACCCCGAGCTGTTTTTT. Translation gives CASSLGGDLDPELFF.

This clone was seen a handful of times. This chain joins TRBV14 and TRBJ1-1; D ambiguous. Germline V CDR1 and CDR2: SGHDN, FVKESK. Trimming pared 0 bases from V and 4 bases from J, leaving 3 bases between. The CDR3 has 12 residues. The CDR3 DNA reads as TGTGCCAGCAGCCAAGACTTCACTGAAGCTTTCTTT. It codes for CASSQDFTEAFF. Combining the CDR3 with reference TRBV14 and TRBJ1-1 gives the whole variable domain EAGVTQFPSHSVIEKGQTVTLRCDPISGHDNLYWYRRVMGKEIKFLLHFVKESKQDESGMPNNRFLAERTGGTYSTLKVQPAELEDSGVYFCASSQDFTEAFFGQGTRLTVV.

The rearrangement uses TRBV4-2 and TRBJ2-1; 7 bases are shared with TRBD2. The trim removed 0 bases at V and 9 bases at J, leaving 11 bases unmatched. Germline values: CDR1 LGHNA, CDR2 YNFKEQ. This CDR3 has 16 amino acids. The CDR3 reads CASSQEEGRALGEQFF. The CDR3 DNA reads TGTGCCAGCAGCCAAGAGGAGGGGAGGGCTCTAGGTGAGCAGTTCTTC.

The CDR3 nucleotides are TGTGCCAGCAGTGAATACTTTTCCGGGCCTGAGGGCACCGGGGAGCTGTTTTTT. This sequence encodes CASSEYFSGPEGTGELFF. The J gene is TRBJ2-2, the V gene TRBV25-1, with D perhaps TRBD2 (5 bases). The CDR3 is 18 amino acids. V was clipped by 0 bases and J by 4 bases, with 18 bases between them. Germline V CDR1 and CDR2: MGHDK, SYGVNS.